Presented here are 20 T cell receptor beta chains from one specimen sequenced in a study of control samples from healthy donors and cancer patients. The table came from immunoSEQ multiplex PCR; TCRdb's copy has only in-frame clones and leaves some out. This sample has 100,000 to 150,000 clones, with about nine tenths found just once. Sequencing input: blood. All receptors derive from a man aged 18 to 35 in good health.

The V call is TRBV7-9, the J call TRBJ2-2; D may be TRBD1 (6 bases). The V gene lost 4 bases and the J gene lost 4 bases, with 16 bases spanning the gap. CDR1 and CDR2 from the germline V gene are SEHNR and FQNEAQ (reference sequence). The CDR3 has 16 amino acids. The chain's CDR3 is CASSSDRRMATGELFF. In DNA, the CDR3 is TGTGCCAGCAGCTCGGACAGACGGATGGCCACCGGGGAGCTGTTTTTT.

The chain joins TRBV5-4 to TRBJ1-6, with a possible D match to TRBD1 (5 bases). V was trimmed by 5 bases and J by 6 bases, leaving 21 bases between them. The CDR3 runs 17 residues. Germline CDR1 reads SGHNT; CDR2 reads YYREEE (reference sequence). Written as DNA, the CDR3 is TGTGCCAGCAGTCGGGACTCACGGGCGGGTAGTAATTCACCCCTCCACTTT. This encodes CASSRDSRAGSNSPLHF.

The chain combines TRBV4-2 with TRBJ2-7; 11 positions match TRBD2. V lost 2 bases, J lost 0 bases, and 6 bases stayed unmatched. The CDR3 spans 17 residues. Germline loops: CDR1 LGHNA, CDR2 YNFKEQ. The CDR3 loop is CASSQITSGGDSYEQYF. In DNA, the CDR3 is TGTGCCAGCAGCCAAATTACTAGCGGGGGCGACTCCTACGAGCAGTACTTC.

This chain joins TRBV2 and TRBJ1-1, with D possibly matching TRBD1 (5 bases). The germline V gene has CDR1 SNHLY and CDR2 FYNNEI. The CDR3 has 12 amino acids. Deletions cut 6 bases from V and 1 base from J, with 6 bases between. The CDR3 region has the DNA TGTGCCAGCAGGGGGCCGAACACTGAAGCTTTCTTT. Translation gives CASRGPNTEAFF.

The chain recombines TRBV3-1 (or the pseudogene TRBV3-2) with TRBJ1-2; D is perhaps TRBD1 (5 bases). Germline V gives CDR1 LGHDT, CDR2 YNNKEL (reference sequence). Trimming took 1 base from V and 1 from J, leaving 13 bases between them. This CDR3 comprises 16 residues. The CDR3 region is CASSQGWGGSNYGYTF. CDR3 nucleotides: TGTGCCAGCAGCCAAGGGTGGGGGGGTAGTAACTATGGCTACACCTTC.

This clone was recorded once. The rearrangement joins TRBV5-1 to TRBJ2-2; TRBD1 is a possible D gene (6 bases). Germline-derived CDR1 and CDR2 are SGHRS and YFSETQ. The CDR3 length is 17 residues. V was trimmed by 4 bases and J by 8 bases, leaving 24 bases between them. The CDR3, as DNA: TGCGCCAGCAGCCTATCCCGCCCGGGACACTTTTTTGGGGAGCTGTTTTTT. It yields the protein CASSLSRPGHFFGELFF.

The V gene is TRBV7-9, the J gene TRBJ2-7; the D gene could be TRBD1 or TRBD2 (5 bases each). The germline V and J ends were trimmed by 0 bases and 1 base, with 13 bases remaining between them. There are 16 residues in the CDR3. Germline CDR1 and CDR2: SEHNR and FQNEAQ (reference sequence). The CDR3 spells CASSLARGTDSYEQYF. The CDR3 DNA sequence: TGTGCCAGCAGCTTAGCGAGGGGTACAGATTCCTACGAGCAGTACTTC.

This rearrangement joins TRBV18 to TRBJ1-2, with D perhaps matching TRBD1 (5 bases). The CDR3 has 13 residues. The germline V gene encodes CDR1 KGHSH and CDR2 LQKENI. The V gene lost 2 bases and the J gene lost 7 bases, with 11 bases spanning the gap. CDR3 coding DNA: TGTGCCAGCTCACCATTGGAACAGGCTGGCTACACCTTC. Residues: CASSPLEQAGYTF. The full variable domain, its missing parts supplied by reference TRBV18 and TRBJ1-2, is NAGVMQNPRHLVRRRGQEARLRCSPMKGHSHVYWYRQLPEEGLKFMVYLQKENIIDESGMPKERFSAEFPKEGPSILRIQQVVRGDSAAYFCASSPLEQAGYTFGSGTRLTVV.

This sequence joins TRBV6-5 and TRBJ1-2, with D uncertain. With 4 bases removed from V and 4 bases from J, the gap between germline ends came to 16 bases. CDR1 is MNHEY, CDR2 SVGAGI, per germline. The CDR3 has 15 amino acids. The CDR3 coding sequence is TGTGCCAGCAGTTTTCCGGACTCGCCCCTCTATGGCTACACCTTC. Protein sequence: CASSFPDSPLYGYTF.

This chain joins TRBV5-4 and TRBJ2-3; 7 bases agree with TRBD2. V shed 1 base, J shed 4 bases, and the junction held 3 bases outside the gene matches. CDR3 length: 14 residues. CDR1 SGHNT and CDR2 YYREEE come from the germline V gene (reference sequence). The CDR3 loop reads CASSLTSVSDTQYF. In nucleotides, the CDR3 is TGTGCCAGCAGCTTGACTAGCGTTTCAGATACGCAGTATTTT.

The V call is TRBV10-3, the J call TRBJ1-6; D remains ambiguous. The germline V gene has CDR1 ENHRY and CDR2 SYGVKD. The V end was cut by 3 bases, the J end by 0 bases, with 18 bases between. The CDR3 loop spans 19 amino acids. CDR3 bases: TGTGCCATCAGTGACGATAGTTGGTATTCAAGCTCCTATAATTCACCCCTCCACTTT. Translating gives CAISDDSWYSSSYNSPLHF.

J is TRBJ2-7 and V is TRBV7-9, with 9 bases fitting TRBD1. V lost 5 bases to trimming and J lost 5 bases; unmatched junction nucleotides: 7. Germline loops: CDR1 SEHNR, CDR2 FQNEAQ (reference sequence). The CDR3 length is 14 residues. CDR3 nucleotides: TGTGCCAGCAGCGCGAACAGGGGGCTTAACGAGCAGTACTTC. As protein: CASSANRGLNEQYF.

In DNA form, the CDR3 reads TGTGCCAGCAGCCACGACTTTCAACTAGCGGATACCTACAATGAGCAGTTCTTC. This sequence encodes CASSHDFQLADTYNEQFF. This chain uses TRBV6-2 or TRBV6-3 with TRBJ2-1; TRBD2 agrees at 8 bases. The junction had 15 bases not matched to a gene; V was cut back by 6 bases and J by 2 bases. The germline V gene encodes CDR1 MNHEY and CDR2 SVGEGT. The CDR3 consists of 18 residues.

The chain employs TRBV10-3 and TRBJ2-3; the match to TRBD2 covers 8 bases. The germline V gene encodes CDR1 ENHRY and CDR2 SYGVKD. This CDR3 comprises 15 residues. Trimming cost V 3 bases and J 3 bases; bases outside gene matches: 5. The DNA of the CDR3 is TGTGCCATCAGTGACTCGCGGGGGGAGACAGATACGCAGTATTTT. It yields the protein CAISDSRGETDTQYF.

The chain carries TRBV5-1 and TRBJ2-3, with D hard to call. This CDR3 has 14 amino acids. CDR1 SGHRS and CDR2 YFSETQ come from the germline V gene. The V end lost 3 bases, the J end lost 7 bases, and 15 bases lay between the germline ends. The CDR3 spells CASSYGPDENTQYF. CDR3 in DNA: TGCGCCAGCAGCTACGGCCCTGACGAGAATACGCAGTATTTT.

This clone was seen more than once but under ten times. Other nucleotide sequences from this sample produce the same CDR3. This chain's CDR3 is CASSPRGLMNTEAFF. CDR3 in DNA: TGTGCCAGCAGCCCCCGGGGCCTCATGAACACTGAAGCTTTCTTT. The chain uses TRBV3-1 (or the pseudogene TRBV3-2) and TRBJ1-1; TRBD1 might be the D (5 bases). Between the trimmed V and J ends, which lost 4 bases and 0 bases, there was a span of 12 bases. CDR1 LGHDT and CDR2 YNNKEL come from the germline V gene (reference sequence). The length of the CDR3 is 15 residues.

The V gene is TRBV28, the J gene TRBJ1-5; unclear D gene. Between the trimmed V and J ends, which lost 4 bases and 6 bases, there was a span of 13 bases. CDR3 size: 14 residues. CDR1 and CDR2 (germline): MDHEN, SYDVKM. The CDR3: CASSSPKEGQPQHF. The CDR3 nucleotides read TGTGCCAGCAGTTCCCCAAAGGAGGGTCAGCCCCAGCATTTT. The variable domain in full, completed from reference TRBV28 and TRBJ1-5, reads DVKVTQSSRYLVKRTGEKVFLECVQDMDHENMFWYRQDPGLGLRLIYFSYDVKMKEKGDIPEGYSVSREKKERFSLILESASTNQTSMYLCASSSPKEGQPQHFGDGTRLSIL.

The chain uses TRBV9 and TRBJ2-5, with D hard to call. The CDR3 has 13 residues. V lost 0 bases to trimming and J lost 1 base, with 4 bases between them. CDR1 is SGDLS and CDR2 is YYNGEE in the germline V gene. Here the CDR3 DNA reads TGTGCCAGCAGCGTAGTAGGCCAAGAGACCCAGTACTTC. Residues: CASSVVGQETQYF. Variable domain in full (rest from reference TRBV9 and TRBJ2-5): DSGVTQTPKHLITATGQRVTLRCSPRSGDLSVYWYQQSLDQGLQFLIQYYNGEERAKGNILERFSAQQFPDLHSELNLSSLELGDSALYFCASSVVGQETQYFGPGTRLLVL.

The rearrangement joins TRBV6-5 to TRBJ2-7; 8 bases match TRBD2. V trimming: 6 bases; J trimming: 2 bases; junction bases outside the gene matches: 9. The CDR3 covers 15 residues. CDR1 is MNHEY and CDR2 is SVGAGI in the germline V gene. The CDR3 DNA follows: TGTGCCAGCAGCACCGCTGCCGGGGGGGCCTACGAGCAGTACTTC. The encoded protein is CASSTAAGGAYEQYF.

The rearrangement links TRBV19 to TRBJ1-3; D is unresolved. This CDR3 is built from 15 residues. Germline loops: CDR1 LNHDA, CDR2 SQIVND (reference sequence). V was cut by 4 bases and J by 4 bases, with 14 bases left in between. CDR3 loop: CASSSPRRLGNTIYF. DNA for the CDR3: TGTGCCAGTAGTAGTCCCCGGCGGCTAGGAAACACCATATATTTT.